The rows below give T cell receptor beta chains drawn from one sample of a study of identical twins. TCRdb reprocessed the 5' RACE reads with MiXCR, giving one entry per CDR3 protein. Among roughly 690,000 distinct CDR3 sequences, 5.5% to 7.5% were seen once, and the ten largest hold roughly 1.6%. Input material: naive T cells sorted from blood. Source of these receptors: a man between 18 and 29 years old in good health. Each CDR3 is given with its conserved first and last residue. The order of the fields is D gene, J gene, V gene, clone size, CDR3 DNA, CDR3 protein. D genes are given only for firm matches. Clone size is not always given. Where it is, it says once, few, many or a class for expanded clones.

D gene: -; J gene: TRBJ1-4; V gene: TRBV28; clone size: -; CDR3 DNA: TGTGCCAGCAGTTCCCACCGGGCCCGTGATTCTGAAAAACTGTTTTTT; CDR3 protein: CASSSHRARDSEKLFF
D gene: -; J gene: TRBJ1-4; V gene: TRBV12-3/TRBV12-4; clone size: many; CDR3 DNA: TGTGCCAGCAGTTCCCGGGAAAACAAGGGAACTAATGAAAAACTGTTTTTT; CDR3 protein: CASSSRENKGTNEKLFF
D gene: -; J gene: TRBJ2-7; V gene: TRBV20-1; clone size: many; CDR3 DNA: TGCAGTGCTAGCCCCTATTCCCCTCCGACCGAGCAGTACTTC; CDR3 protein: CSASPYSPPTEQYF
D gene: -; J gene: TRBJ2-1; V gene: TRBV3-1; clone size: many; CDR3 DNA: TGTGCCAGCAGCCAAGCAGGGCGTGAGCAGTTCTTC; CDR3 protein: CASSQAGREQFF
D gene: -; J gene: TRBJ2-2; V gene: TRBV2; clone size: many; CDR3 DNA: TGTGCCAGTAAAAGGGGGGGATCCACCGGGGAGCTGTTTTTT; CDR3 protein: CASKRGGSTGELFF
D gene: -; J gene: TRBJ2-1; V gene: TRBV24-1; clone size: many; CDR3 DNA: TGTGCCACCGGAGAAGCCGGGATCTACAATGAGCAGTTCTTC; CDR3 protein: CATGEAGIYNEQFF
D gene: -; J gene: TRBJ2-1; V gene: TRBV2; clone size: -; CDR3 DNA: TGTGCCAGCAAGGAGGCAGGCCGCAATGAGCAGTTCTTC; CDR3 protein: CASKEAGRNEQFF
D gene: -; J gene: TRBJ2-2; V gene: TRBV6-1; clone size: -; CDR3 DNA: TGTGCCAGCACCGCTGCTAGGGGGGACACTTACACCGGGGAGCTGTTTTTT; CDR3 protein: CASTAARGDTYTGELFF
D gene: TRBD2; J gene: TRBJ2-2; V gene: TRBV7-9; clone size: many; CDR3 DNA: TGTGCCAGCAGCTTCGGGGGGGCAGGAATGACCGGGGAGCTGTTTTTT; CDR3 protein: CASSFGGAGMTGELFF
D gene: TRBD1; J gene: TRBJ2-3; V gene: TRBV2; clone size: few; CDR3 DNA: TGTGCCAGCAGGACAGGGGGCTCAGATACGCAGTATTTT; CDR3 protein: CASRTGGSDTQYF
D gene: TRBD2; J gene: TRBJ2-5; V gene: TRBV28; clone size: -; CDR3 DNA: TGTGCCAGCACCCCAAAGGGAGGGTTGGGAGAGACCCAGTACTTC; CDR3 protein: CASTPKGGLGETQYF
D gene: -; J gene: TRBJ2-1; V gene: TRBV30; clone size: few; CDR3 DNA: TGTGCCTGGAGTGTAAGGGGCGACTACAATGAGCAGTTCTTC; CDR3 protein: CAWSVRGDYNEQFF
D gene: -; J gene: TRBJ2-7; V gene: TRBV12-3/TRBV12-4; clone size: many; CDR3 DNA: TGTGCCAGCAGTTCTACAACAAGATCCTACGAGCAGTACTTC; CDR3 protein: CASSSTTRSYEQYF
D gene: -; J gene: TRBJ1-3; V gene: TRBV10-3; clone size: -; CDR3 DNA: TGTGCCATCAGTACGGACTCTGGAAACACCATATATTTT; CDR3 protein: CAISTDSGNTIYF
D gene: -; J gene: TRBJ2-1; V gene: TRBV12-3/TRBV12-4; clone size: many; CDR3 DNA: TGTGCCAGCAGCGCCGGGGTGAGCTCCTACAATGAGCAGTTCTTC; CDR3 protein: CASSAGVSSYNEQFF
D gene: TRBD1; J gene: TRBJ1-5; V gene: TRBV6-1; clone size: many; CDR3 DNA: TGTGCCAGCAGAGATGGACAGGGACCCAATCAGCCCCAGCATTTT; CDR3 protein: CASRDGQGPNQPQHF
D gene: TRBD2; J gene: TRBJ2-1; V gene: TRBV5-1; clone size: -; CDR3 DNA: TGCGCCAGCAGCTTGCGACTAGGGGAGGGTGAGCAGTTCTTC; CDR3 protein: CASSLRLGEGEQFF
D gene: -; J gene: TRBJ1-5; V gene: TRBV6-2/TRBV6-3; clone size: -; CDR3 DNA: TGTGCCAGCACCTTGGTGGGCAATCAGCCCCAGCATTTT; CDR3 protein: CASTLVGNQPQHF
D gene: TRBD2; J gene: TRBJ2-1; V gene: TRBV20-1; clone size: -; CDR3 DNA: TGCAGTGCAATTCCTGTTGAACTAGCGGGAGCGGACCCTCTCAATGAGCAGTTCTTC; CDR3 protein: CSAIPVELAGADPLNEQFF
D gene: -; J gene: TRBJ2-5; V gene: TRBV6-1; clone size: few; CDR3 DNA: TGTGCCGGTGGAACAGGGAGGATGAACCAAGAGACCCAGTACTTC; CDR3 protein: CAGGTGRMNQETQYF
D gene: TRBD2; J gene: TRBJ2-1; V gene: TRBV20-1; clone size: -; CDR3 DNA: TGCAGTGCTAGAGAGGGGGGGAGTGTCCGGGACGAGCAGTTCTTC; CDR3 protein: CSAREGGSVRDEQFF
D gene: TRBD2; J gene: TRBJ2-5; V gene: TRBV10-1; clone size: many; CDR3 DNA: TGCGCCAGTGCGACTAGCGGGAAAGAGACCCAGTACTTC; CDR3 protein: CASATSGKETQYF
D gene: TRBD2; J gene: TRBJ2-3; V gene: TRBV5-1; clone size: many; CDR3 DNA: TGCGCCAGCAGCTTGGATCTAGCGGGAGGACTCACAGATACGCAGTATTTT; CDR3 protein: CASSLDLAGGLTDTQYF
D gene: -; J gene: TRBJ1-4; V gene: TRBV12-3/TRBV12-4; clone size: many; CDR3 DNA: TGTGCCAGCAGTTTTGGGTTTGGGGAAAAACTGTTTTTT; CDR3 protein: CASSFGFGEKLFF
D gene: -; J gene: TRBJ2-2; V gene: TRBV5-1; clone size: many; CDR3 DNA: TGCGCCAGCAGCTTTGACGGGGCGAACACCGGGGAGCTGTTTTTT; CDR3 protein: CASSFDGANTGELFF
D gene: -; J gene: TRBJ1-3; V gene: TRBV18; clone size: few; CDR3 DNA: TGTGCCAGCTCGCCGAGGACGGTTGATACTGGAAACACCATATATTTT; CDR3 protein: CASSPRTVDTGNTIYF
D gene: -; J gene: TRBJ1-5; V gene: TRBV29-1; clone size: few; CDR3 DNA: TGCAGCGTTGGGACATCGGACAATCAGCCCCAGCATTTT; CDR3 protein: CSVGTSDNQPQHF
D gene: -; J gene: TRBJ2-1; V gene: TRBV6-4; clone size: -; CDR3 DNA: TGTGCCAGCAAACAAGTAGTTTTGGATGAGCAGTTCTTC; CDR3 protein: CASKQVVLDEQFF
D gene: -; J gene: TRBJ2-5; V gene: TRBV20-1; clone size: many; CDR3 DNA: TGCAGTGCTAGCCCACGCAGAGTGGAGACCCAGTACTTC; CDR3 protein: CSASPRRVETQYF
D gene: TRBD1; J gene: TRBJ2-1; V gene: TRBV7-6; clone size: -; CDR3 DNA: TGTGCCAGCAGCTTCCGGGACAGGGGGCTATCCTACAATGAGCAGTTCTTC; CDR3 protein: CASSFRDRGLSYNEQFF
D gene: TRBD2; J gene: TRBJ2-3; V gene: TRBV5-6; clone size: few; CDR3 DNA: TGTGCCAGCAGCTCTGGGACTAGCGGGCCCACAGATACGCAGTATTTT; CDR3 protein: CASSSGTSGPTDTQYF
D gene: TRBD1; J gene: TRBJ2-7; V gene: TRBV18; clone size: few; CDR3 DNA: TGTGCCAGCTCACCCGGACAGGGTAGGACTTACGAGCAGTACTTC; CDR3 protein: CASSPGQGRTYEQYF
D gene: TRBD2; J gene: TRBJ2-1; V gene: TRBV12-3/TRBV12-4; clone size: many; CDR3 DNA: TGTGCCAGCAGTTTAAGACTAGCCCTCTCCTACAATGAGCAGTTCTTC; CDR3 protein: CASSLRLALSYNEQFF
D gene: -; J gene: TRBJ2-3; V gene: TRBV5-6; clone size: -; CDR3 DNA: TGTGCCAGCAGCTTAATGGCAGGCCGTTCCACAGATACGCAGTATTTT; CDR3 protein: CASSLMAGRSTDTQYF
D gene: -; J gene: TRBJ2-2; V gene: TRBV7-9; clone size: -; CDR3 DNA: TGTGCCAGCAGCCCCGCCAGGGGCCCCGGGGAGCTGTTTTTT; CDR3 protein: CASSPARGPGELFF
D gene: -; J gene: TRBJ2-2; V gene: TRBV18; clone size: few; CDR3 DNA: TGTGCCAGCTCACCACTGATTGGCGGGGAGCTGTTTTTT; CDR3 protein: CASSPLIGGELFF
D gene: -; J gene: TRBJ1-4; V gene: TRBV15; clone size: few; CDR3 DNA: TGTGCCACCAGCAGAGATCGGGCGGCTGGTGAAAAACTGTTTTTT; CDR3 protein: CATSRDRAAGEKLFF
D gene: -; J gene: TRBJ1-1; V gene: TRBV4-2; clone size: many; CDR3 DNA: TGTGCCAGCAGCCAGGGGGGAATCGGAGCTTTCTTT; CDR3 protein: CASSQGGIGAFF
D gene: TRBD2; J gene: TRBJ2-1; V gene: TRBV4-1; clone size: many; CDR3 DNA: TGCGCCAGCAGCCAAGATGGACGGACTAGCGGGGCTTACAATGAGCAGTTCTTC; CDR3 protein: CASSQDGRTSGAYNEQFF
D gene: -; J gene: TRBJ2-1; V gene: TRBV5-1; clone size: many; CDR3 DNA: TGCGCCAGCCATCAATTCGGGGGACCCTACAATGAGCAGTTCTTC; CDR3 protein: CASHQFGGPYNEQFF
D gene: -; J gene: TRBJ2-4; V gene: TRBV2; clone size: -; CDR3 DNA: TGTGCCACATCCAATGGTATTGAAAACATTCAGTACTTC; CDR3 protein: CATSNGIENIQYF
D gene: -; J gene: TRBJ1-1; V gene: TRBV7-9; clone size: -; CDR3 DNA: TGTGCCAGCAGCCGCCCCATACCGGGACAAGGGCTCGCTGAAGCTTTCTTT; CDR3 protein: CASSRPIPGQGLAEAFF
D gene: TRBD1; J gene: TRBJ2-5; V gene: TRBV5-1; clone size: few; CDR3 DNA: TGCGCCAGCAGCTTCGTGGGACAGGGTGGTGAGACCCAGTACTTC; CDR3 protein: CASSFVGQGGETQYF
D gene: TRBD1; J gene: TRBJ2-1; V gene: TRBV25-1; clone size: many; CDR3 DNA: TGTGCCAGCATAGGACAGGGGGATGATGAGCAGTTCTTC; CDR3 protein: CASIGQGDDEQFF
D gene: -; J gene: TRBJ2-1; V gene: TRBV18; clone size: few; CDR3 DNA: TGTGCCAGCTCACCACCGTGGGGTAGCGGTGCATACAATGAGCAGTTCTTC; CDR3 protein: CASSPPWGSGAYNEQFF